Following are 28 T cell receptor beta chains from one sample sequenced in a study of cytomegalovirus exposure and HLA in healthy donors (dated by TCRdb to between 2016 and 2019). Library construction relied on the immunoSEQ multiplex PCR assay. In its TCRdb copy, this immuneACCESS table keeps in-frame sequences only and misses some clones. Where compared with another copy, unresolved V genes explain less than half of these, and the others have no known cause. This sample lists over 150,000 clones; around 82% were detected once. In total, the top ten clones hold 2.5% to 3% of the sample. The source material was PBMCs. These receptors all come from a woman between 18 and 29 years old in good health and CMV-seropositive.

V is TRBV4-2 and J is TRBJ1-1; D ambiguous. The V gene's germline CDR1 is LGHNA and CDR2 YNFKEQ. Trimming shortened V by 1 base and J by 0 bases, and 9 bases separated the two germline ends. The CDR3 is made up of 15 amino acids. CDR3 nucleotide sequence: TGTGCCAGCAGCCAAGCGAGGCCCATGAACACTGAAGCTTTCTTT. Encoded protein: CASSQARPMNTEAFF.

This chain uses TRBV10-1 with TRBJ2-7, with a tentative D call TRBD1 (5 bases). The CDR3 loop spans 12 amino acids. Per germline, CDR1 WNHNN and CDR2 SYGVQD (reference sequence). Trimming stripped 6 bases from V and 3 bases from J, with 9 bases between. The CDR3 loop is CASRGRFYEQYF. DNA for the CDR3: TGCGCCAGCAGGGGGCGGTTCTACGAGCAGTACTTC.

The genes are TRBV4-1 and TRBJ2-1; TRBD1 aligns across 9 bases. Germline assignment: CDR1 MGHRA and CDR2 YSYEKL. Germline trimming cut 4 bases from V and 4 bases from J; bases unmatched to any gene: 11. The length of the CDR3 is 17 residues. The CDR3 sequence is CASSLTGQGFSYNEQFF. The CDR3 coding sequence is TGCGCCAGCAGCCTGACGGGACAGGGATTTTCGTACAATGAGCAGTTCTTC.

This chain joins TRBV19 and TRBJ1-3; D ambiguous. The V end was cut by 4 bases, the J end by 2 bases, with 12 bases between. Germline V lookup: CDR1 LNHDA, CDR2 SQIVND (reference sequence). This CDR3 comprises 15 residues. The CDR3: CASSNWAGTGNTIYF. CDR3 coding DNA: TGTGCCAGTAGTAATTGGGCCGGCACTGGAAACACCATATATTTT.

This rearrangement joins TRBV27 to TRBJ1-3; TRBD1 matches at 9 bases. This CDR3 is built from 21 residues. Germline trimming cut 1 base from V and 3 bases from J; bases unmatched to any gene: 19. From germline, CDR1 is MNHEY and CDR2 SMNVEV (reference sequence). CDR3 sequence reads: CASSLWAVVFVGQGFGNTIYF. CDR3 nucleotides: TGTGCCAGCAGTTTATGGGCGGTGGTGTTCGTTGGACAGGGGTTTGGAAACACCATATATTTT.

V usage is TRBV5-1 and J usage is TRBJ2-5, with 14 nucleotides matching TRBD2. From germline, CDR1 is SGHRS and CDR2 YFSETQ. After removal of 2 bases from V and 5 bases from J, the junction contained 5 bases not matched to a gene. The CDR3 totals 16 residues. CDR3 sequence reads: CASSFRLAGGPETQYF. For the CDR3, the DNA is TGCGCCAGCAGCTTTCGACTAGCGGGGGGGCCGGAGACCCAGTACTTC.

This clone came up a few times. The V call is TRBV25-1, the J call TRBJ2-1; 9 bases line up with TRBD1. The CDR3 covers 13 residues. The V segment lost 7 bases and the J segment 9 bases; nucleotides outside the gene matches: 7. Germline V gene sequence: CDR1 MGHDK, CDR2 SYGVNS. CDR3 bases: TGTGCCAGCAACAGGGGGCATATGGGTGAGCAGTTCTTC. Its translation is CASNRGHMGEQFF.

V is TRBV19 and J is TRBJ2-1; D perhaps matches TRBD1 (6 bases). The germline V gene encodes CDR1 LNHDA and CDR2 SQIVND (reference sequence). CDR3 length: 16 residues. V was pared by 9 bases and J by 0 bases, with 18 bases between. The CDR3 sequence is CASRLGHRSSYNEQFF. CDR3 DNA sequence: TGTGCCAGCAGGCTGGGACACCGGAGCTCCTACAATGAGCAGTTCTTC.

The chain joins TRBV2 to TRBJ2-1; 7 positions agree with TRBD2. The CDR3 loop spans 16 amino acids. Germline trimming cut 5 bases from V and 9 bases from J; bases unmatched to any gene: 16. Per germline, CDR1 SNHLY and CDR2 FYNNEI. CDR3 DNA: TGTGCCAGCAGTTCCTTGGGCGGGCGGGGGAATGGTGAGCAGTTCTTC. It is translated as CASSSLGGRGNGEQFF.

The rearrangement uses TRBV4-1 and TRBJ2-3; TRBD2 matches 9 bases. The germline V gene encodes CDR1 MGHRA and CDR2 YSYEKL. The junction had 18 bases not matched to a gene; V was cut back by 2 bases and J by 6 bases. CDR3 length: 19 residues. This chain's CDR3 is CASSQKVAGGLSLRDTQYF. The DNA for the CDR3 is TGCGCCAGCAGCCAAAAAGTGGCGGGGGGGCTTTCCCTTCGGGATACGCAGTATTTT.

V usage is TRBV6-1 and J usage is TRBJ1-2; TRBD1 matches 9 bases. In germline, CDR1 is MNHNS, CDR2 SASEGT. With V trimmed by 7 bases and J by 1 base, 7 bases remained unmatched. The CDR3 sequence is 15 residues long. Written as DNA, the CDR3 is TGTGCCAGCAAACCCACAGGGGGCCTTAACTATGGCTACACCTTC. Residues: CASKPTGGLNYGYTF.

V usage is TRBV5-4 and J usage is TRBJ2-7, with 10 bases that match TRBD1. Germline loops: CDR1 SGHNT, CDR2 YYREEE (reference sequence). The CDR3 totals 15 residues. Trimming at V came to 0 bases and at J to 7 bases, leaving 7 bases not matched to a gene. This CDR3 is CASSLGQGARSEQYF. CDR3 coding DNA: TGTGCCAGCAGCTTGGGACAGGGGGCCAGGTCGGAGCAGTACTTC.

This clone turned up a few times. The gene calls are TRBV4-1 and TRBJ1-5; D is ambiguous. V lost 1 base to trimming and J lost 8 bases, with 12 bases between them. This CDR3 contains 14 residues. CDR1 MGHRA and CDR2 YSYEKL come from the germline V gene. The CDR3 DNA reads as TGCGCCAGCAGCCAAGTGGGTGGTCGGGAGCCCCAGCATTTT. The encoded protein is CASSQVGGREPQHF.

This clone was seen a single time. The chain employs TRBV5-1 and TRBJ1-1; no clear D gene. V gave up 5 bases and J gave up 4 bases, with 6 bases separating them. The CDR3 covers 11 residues. Germline CDR1 and CDR2: SGHRS and YFSETQ. CDR3 amino acids: CASRRGTEAFF. Written as DNA, the CDR3 is TGCGCCAGCAGACGGGGCACTGAAGCTTTCTTT.

This clone was recorded only once. The chain recombines TRBV7-6 with TRBJ2-1; TRBD1 might be the D (5 bases). The CDR3 covers 12 residues. The V end was cut by 5 bases, the J end by 12 bases, with 14 bases between. Germline values: CDR1 SGHVS, CDR2 FNYEAQ. The CDR3 region is CASSRPGMRQFF. The CDR3 nucleotides are TGTGCCAGCAGCCGTCCAGGGATGAGGCAGTTCTTC.

This clone has a handful of counts. The gene calls are TRBV15 and TRBJ1-2, with 7 bases matching TRBD1. The V gene end was trimmed by 9 bases and the J gene end by 2 bases; junction bases not matched to a gene: 9. Germline-derived CDR1 and CDR2 are LNHNV and YYDKDF (reference sequence). CDR3 length: 14 amino acids. Here the CDR3 reads CATGQTYDNYGYTF. CDR3 in DNA: TGTGCCACGGGACAGACCTATGACAACTATGGCTACACCTTC. Full variable domain (rest looked up from reference TRBV15 and TRBJ1-2): DAMVIQNPRYQVTQFGKPVTLSCSQTLNHNVMYWYQQKSSQAPKLLFHYYDKDFNNEADTPDNFQSRRPNTSFCFLDIRSPGLGDTAMYLCATGQTYDNYGYTFGSGTRLTVV.

The chain employs TRBV30 and TRBJ1-1, with 7 nucleotides matching TRBD1. V shed 2 bases, J shed 3 bases, and the junction held 12 bases outside the gene matches. CDR3 length equals 16 residues. Germline V gene sequence: CDR1 GTSNPN, CDR2 SVGIG (reference sequence). Here the CDR3 reads CAWSPGQSIKDTEAFF. The CDR3 DNA follows: TGTGCCTGGAGTCCGGGACAGAGTATAAAGGACACTGAAGCTTTCTTT.

The DNA for the CDR3 is TGTGCCAGCAACCCGGACAGGGGGGTTGGCGAGCAGTACTTC. Protein sequence: CASNPDRGVGEQYF. The genes are TRBV6-1 and TRBJ2-7, with 10 bases that match TRBD1. Per the germline V gene, CDR1 is MNHNS and CDR2 is SASEGT. The CDR3 consists of 14 residues. V dropped 7 bases and J dropped 6; count of bases not matched to a gene: 9.

This chain joins TRBV29-1 and TRBJ1-1; D remains unclear. Trimming pared 7 bases from V and 7 bases from J, leaving 13 bases between. Germline lookup yields CDR1 SQVTM and CDR2 ANQGSEA. This CDR3 is 11 amino acids long. CDR3 residues: CSAGGGGEAFF. As DNA, the CDR3 is TGCAGCGCCGGCGGTGGCGGTGAAGCTTTCTTT.

This chain links TRBV5-1 with TRBJ1-1; D perhaps matches TRBD1 (5 bases). The CDR3 is 16 amino acids. Germline V lookup: CDR1 SGHRS, CDR2 YFSETQ. Trimming stripped 4 bases from V and 5 bases from J, with 21 bases between. CDR3 nucleotides: TGCGCCAGCAGCCCACTCGAGGCAGGGAGGGGAACTGAAGCTTTCTTT. It yields the protein CASSPLEAGRGTEAFF. Complete variable domain (other parts from reference TRBV5-1 and TRBJ1-1): KAGVTQTPRYLIKTRGQQVTLSCSPISGHRSVSWYQQTPGQGLQFLFEYFSETQRNKGNFPGRFSGRQFSNSRSEMNVSTLELGDSALYLCASSPLEAGRGTEAFFGQGTRLTVV.

The chain joins TRBV5-4 to TRBJ2-2; D is possibly TRBD2 (6 bases). V was pared by 0 bases and J by 7 bases, with 13 bases between. Germline lookup yields CDR1 SGHNT and CDR2 YYREEE (reference sequence). CDR3 length equals 15 residues. The CDR3 DNA reads TGTGCCAGCAGCTTGGAGGGAGGAGGTGTCGGGGAGCTGTTTTTT. Its protein product is CASSLEGGGVGELFF.

V gene TRBV27 combines with J gene TRBJ2-1, with D perhaps matching TRBD1 (6 bases). The CDR3 length is 13 residues. Germline V gives CDR1 MNHEY, CDR2 SMNVEV (reference sequence). V was cut by 4 bases and J by 5 bases, with 9 bases left in between. This CDR3 reads CASSWTANNEQFF. Written as DNA, the CDR3 is TGTGCCAGCAGTTGGACAGCCAACAATGAGCAGTTCTTC.

The CDR3 protein is CASSLYRDEAFF. In DNA, the CDR3 is TGTGCCAGCAGCTTGTACAGAGATGAAGCTTTCTTT. The chain couples TRBV13 to TRBJ1-1, with D unresolved. The CDR3 runs to 12 residues. Per germline, CDR1 PRHDT and CDR2 FYEKMQ (reference sequence). V dropped 3 bases and J dropped 7 bases, with 9 bases sitting between them.

The V call is TRBV9, the J call TRBJ1-5; TRBD1 aligns across 7 bases. Germline lookup yields CDR1 SGDLS and CDR2 YYNGEE. After removal of 0 bases from V and 7 bases from J, the junction contained 7 bases not matched to a gene. The CDR3 consists of 15 residues. The CDR3 nucleotides read TGTGCCAGCAGCGTAGCGCCGACAGGGCTCCAGCCCCAGCATTTT. Encoded protein: CASSVAPTGLQPQHF.

V usage is TRBV2 and J usage is TRBJ1-5, with 9 positions matching TRBD1. The CDR3 is 14 amino acids. V lost 1 base to trimming and J lost 7 bases; unmatched junction nucleotides: 2. CDR1 is SNHLY, CDR2 FYNNEI, per germline. The CDR3 is CASSEDRGQQPQHF. Here the CDR3 DNA reads TGTGCCAGCAGTGAAGACAGGGGGCAGCAGCCCCAGCATTTT.

CDR3 bases: TGTGCCAGCAGCCCAGGGGCCGGGCGATTGGCGGCGCAAAACATTCAGTACTTC. This gives the protein CASSPGAGRLAAQNIQYF. The V call is TRBV7-6, the J call TRBJ2-4; D is perhaps TRBD1 (6 bases). Germline V gene sequence: CDR1 SGHVS, CDR2 FNYEAQ. Trimming cost V 5 bases and J 5 bases, with 25 bases left between them. There are 18 residues in the CDR3.

This clone was seen only once. This rearrangement joins TRBV6-5 to TRBJ2-3, with 13 bases identical to TRBD2. This CDR3 contains 15 residues. V gave up 7 bases and J gave up 8 bases; unmatched junction bases: 9. CDR1 and CDR2 (germline): MNHEY, SVGAGI. The CDR3 sequence: CASIMTSGGSGTQYF. The CDR3 nucleotides are TGTGCCAGCATCATGACTAGCGGGGGGTCGGGTACGCAGTATTTT.

The J gene is TRBJ1-3, the V gene TRBV19; 7 bases fit TRBD1. Germline CDR1 and CDR2: LNHDA and SQIVND (reference sequence). Trimming removed 0 bases from V and 1 base from J; junction bases left unmatched: 6. CDR3 size: 17 residues. The CDR3 DNA follows: TGTGCCAGTAGTATAGACCGGGACAGTCCTTCTGGAAACACCATATATTTT. Protein sequence: CASSIDRDSPSGNTIYF. The variable domain in full, completed from reference TRBV19 and TRBJ1-3, reads DGGITQSPKYLFRKEGQNVTLSCEQNLNHDAMYWYRQDPGQGLRLIYYSQIVNDFQKGDIAEGYSVSREKKESFPLTVTSAQKNPTAFYLCASSIDRDSPSGNTIYFGEGSWLTVV.